Many counts were recorded for the clone carrying this TCR beta chain. Its antigen remains unidentified. The data derive from a study of T-cell memory formation after mild COVID-19. Overall study context: Among the donors, TCR clusters were largely specific to each donor.

TCRdb re-called the 5' RACE reads through MiXCR, storing one row per CDR3 protein. The sample carries approximately 400,000 distinct CDR3 sequences, about 20% recorded once. The germline V gene encodes CDR1 DFQATT and CDR2 SNEGSKA (reference sequence). The CDR3 length is 16 residues. Trimming left V 5 bases short and J 4 bases short, with 22 bases between. Notes on the study in general: Of the contracting clones, CD4+ ones lay mainly in CM and EM, and CD8+ ones in EMRA.

The clonotype was recovered from a man between 18 and 35 years old who had mild COVID-19 (a few samples of this study predate the infection). Cell type and time point are not known. The sequencing sample was made of PBMCs or a T cell subset sorted from them (not recorded which). V usage is TRBV20-1 and J usage is TRBJ2-3; possibly TRBD2 for D (7 bases). The CDR3 spells CSADGGSGGASDTQYF. The CDR3 region has the DNA TGCAGTGCTGACGGCGGGAGTGGGGGGGCCTCAGATACGCAGTATTTT.